Here is one TCR beta chain with its context. This sample was included in a study of blood T cell repertoires in COVID-19. Turning to the study itself: Collection of acute and convalescent COVID-19 samples took place in the United States, Italy and Spain. PBMCs, B-cell-depleted T cells, or T cells were the source of the cDNA or gDNA that made up the material.

The CDR3 runs to 14 residues. The V gene's germline CDR1 is SEHNR and CDR2 FQNEAQ (reference sequence). J was trimmed by 5 bases and V by 5 bases; bases with no gene match: 7. Authors' processing steps: Reference gene primer amplification yielded estimated nucleated cell counts. Profiling relied on immunoSEQ multiplex PCR, and the TCRdb table lists in-frame clones only, not all of them. V, J and clone size reflect that table, while D and trimming were determined from the DNA. The sample includes under 250,000 clones, approximately 83% of them seen just once. This sequence originates from a woman in her fifties or sixties with acute or convalescent COVID-19. Sequencing was carried out using peripheral blood. The V call is TRBV7-9, the J call TRBJ2-7; 9 bases are shared with TRBD2. The chain's CDR3 is CASSVSGGSHEQYF. The CDR3 nucleotides read TGTGCCAGCAGCGTTAGCGGGGGTTCACACGAGCAGTACTTC.